The 14 T cell receptor beta chains presented below share a single source sample, sequenced in a study of blood T cell repertoires in COVID-19. TCRdb's copy holds only in-frame clones and misses some; the assay was immunoSEQ multiplex PCR. The sample lists about 65,000 clones, about 82% occurring once. The sample consisted of peripheral blood. The receptors stem from a human donor in a cohort sampled during active COVID-19.

This chain joins TRBV5-5 and TRBJ2-3; 8 bases are shared with TRBD2. CDR3 length: 15 residues. Trimming removed 2 bases from V and 4 bases from J; junction bases left unmatched: 6. Germline assignment: CDR1 SGHKS and CDR2 YYEKEE (reference sequence). CDR3 coding DNA: TGTGCCAGCAGCTTAATCGGGGGGGTTTCAGATACGCAGTATTTT. Protein product: CASSLIGGVSDTQYF.

V gene TRBV7-3 combines with J gene TRBJ2-3; tentative D call: TRBD2 (6 bases). Germline lookup yields CDR1 SGHTA and CDR2 FQGTGA. Trimming cost V 2 bases and J 3 bases, with 9 bases left between them. The CDR3 sequence is 14 residues long. CDR3 sequence (DNA): TGTGCCAGCAGCTTATCGACTAGTACAGATACGCAGTATTTT. Protein product: CASSLSTSTDTQYF.

The chain employs TRBV5-1 and TRBJ2-1; TRBD2 agrees at 9 bases. The CDR3 spans 15 residues. Germline assignment: CDR1 SGHRS and CDR2 YFSETQ. The V segment lost 4 bases and the J segment 6 bases; nucleotides outside the gene matches: 8. CDR3 sequence (DNA): TGCGCCAGCAGCCCCTTAGCGGGGGTAAGCAATGAGCAGTTCTTC. Encoded protein: CASSPLAGVSNEQFF.

V gene TRBV27 combines with J gene TRBJ2-3; 15 bases fit TRBD2. Germline CDR1 reads MNHEY; CDR2 reads SMNVEV (reference sequence). V trimming: 6 bases; J trimming: 7 bases; junction bases outside the gene matches: 8. The CDR3 consists of 16 residues. The CDR3 region is CASSRGLAGGFHTQYF. CDR3 DNA: TGTGCCAGCAGCCGAGGACTAGCGGGGGGGTTTCATACGCAGTATTTT.

The chain recombines TRBV28 with TRBJ2-2; 10 bases align to TRBD1. The CDR3 is made up of 15 amino acids. Germline CDR1 reads MDHEN; CDR2 reads SYDVKM. Trimming at V came to 7 bases and at J to 5 bases, leaving 7 bases not matched to a gene. The CDR3 region has the DNA TGTGCCAGCATCTCCTCGGACAGGGGGACCGGGGAGCTGTTTTTT. This codes for CASISSDRGTGELFF.

Note on this clone: At one boundary the junction diverges from the germline segment, which might be a read error. The chain carries TRBV6-1 and TRBJ2-1, with D perhaps TRBD2 (6 bases). The CDR3 is 18 amino acids. CDR1 is MNHNS and CDR2 is SASEGT in the germline V gene. In DNA form, the CDR3 reads TGTGCCAGCAGTGGAACGCTACGGGGGATCCCCTCCAACAATGAGCAGTTCTTC. Encoded protein: CASSGTLRGIPSNNEQFF.

The genes are TRBV28 and TRBJ2-1, with 7 bases that match TRBD2. The CDR3 is 10 amino acids. The V segment lost 8 bases and the J segment 12 bases; nucleotides outside the gene matches: 4. Looked up from germline, CDR1 is MDHEN and CDR2 is SYDVKM. The CDR3 nucleotides read TGTGCCAGCGGGAGGGCGAGGCAGTTCTTC. The encoded protein is CASGRARQFF.

The V call is TRBV28, the J call TRBJ1-5; 8 nucleotides align to TRBD1. Germline V gene sequence: CDR1 MDHEN, CDR2 SYDVKM. The CDR3 contains 15 residues. V was clipped by 6 bases and J by 3 bases; unmatched bases: 7. The CDR3 DNA sequence: TGTGCCAGCAGACGGAAGGGACAGGCCAATCAGCCCCAGCATTTT. Encoded protein: CASRRKGQANQPQHF.

The chain uses TRBV2 and TRBJ1-2; 8 bases line up with TRBD1. Germline V gene lookup returns CDR1 SNHLY and CDR2 FYNNEI. Trimming removed 5 bases from V and 2 bases from J; junction bases left unmatched: 7. The CDR3 loop spans 15 amino acids. CDR3 sequence: CASSIATGANYGYTF. The CDR3 nucleotides read TGTGCCAGCAGTATAGCGACAGGGGCCAACTATGGCTACACCTTC. Full variable domain (remainder filled in from reference TRBV2 and TRBJ1-2): EPEVTQTPSHQVTQMGQEVILRCVPISNHLYFYWYRQILGQKVEFLVSFYNNEISEKSEIFDDQFSVERPDGSNFTLKIRSTKLEDSAMYFCASSIATGANYGYTFGSGTRLTVV.

The chain links TRBV5-1 to TRBJ1-3; D gene ambiguous. V was cut by 2 bases and J by 3 bases, with 9 bases left in between. Per the germline V gene, CDR1 is SGHRS and CDR2 is YFSETQ. The CDR3 covers 14 residues. CDR3 amino acids: CASSLTPGGNTIYF. DNA for the CDR3: TGCGCCAGCAGCTTAACCCCGGGTGGAAACACCATATATTTT.

This chain connects TRBV3-1 (or the pseudogene TRBV3-2) to TRBJ1-2; the match to TRBD1 covers 7 bases. V lost 4 bases to trimming and J lost 5 bases; unmatched junction nucleotides: 13. From germline, CDR1 is LGHDT and CDR2 YNNKEL (reference sequence). The CDR3 length is 16 residues. In nucleotides, the CDR3 is TGTGCCAGCAGCCTGGGGATCGGACAGGCTAGATATGGCTACACCTTC. This sequence encodes CASSLGIGQARYGYTF.

This clone was observed a single time. This chain uses TRBV28 with TRBJ1-5; the D gene is possibly TRBD1 (5 bases). Per the germline V gene, CDR1 is MDHEN and CDR2 is SYDVKM. The length of the CDR3 is 14 residues. Trimming removed 11 bases from V and 3 bases from J, with 17 bases in between. As DNA, the CDR3 is TGTGCCTCAAGGCGGGGGACCAACAATCAGCCCCAGCATTTT. The encoded protein is CASRRGTNNQPQHF.

The chain has TRBV4-1 and TRBJ1-4; no clear D. Trimming removed 0 bases at V and 5 bases at J, with 4 bases between. CDR3 length equals 13 residues. In germline, CDR1 is MGHRA, CDR2 YSYEKL. CDR3 region: CASSQEANEKLFF. The CDR3 DNA follows: TGCGCCAGCAGCCAAGAAGCGAATGAAAAACTGTTTTTT.

The chain uses TRBV12-3 or TRBV12-4 and TRBJ2-5; D is possibly TRBD2 (5 bases). The CDR3 consists of 11 residues. Between the trimmed V and J ends, which lost 4 bases and 10 bases, there was a span of 10 bases. The CDR3 spells CASSSWEYQYF. The CDR3 DNA reads as TGTGCCAGCAGTTCCTGGGAGTACCAGTACTTC.